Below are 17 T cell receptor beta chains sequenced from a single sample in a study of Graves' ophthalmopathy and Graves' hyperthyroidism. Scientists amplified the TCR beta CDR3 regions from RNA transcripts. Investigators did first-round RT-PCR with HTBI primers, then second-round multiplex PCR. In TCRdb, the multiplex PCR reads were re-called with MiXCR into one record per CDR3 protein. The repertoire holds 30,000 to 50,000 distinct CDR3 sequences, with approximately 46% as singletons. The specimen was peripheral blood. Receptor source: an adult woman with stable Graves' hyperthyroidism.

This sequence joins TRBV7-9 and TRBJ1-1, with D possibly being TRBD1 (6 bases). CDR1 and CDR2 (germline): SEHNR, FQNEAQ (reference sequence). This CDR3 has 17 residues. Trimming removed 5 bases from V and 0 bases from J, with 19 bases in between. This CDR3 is CASSEARGGPLNTEAFF. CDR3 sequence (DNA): TGTGCCAGCAGCGAGGCCCGTGGGGGGCCTTTGAACACTGAAGCTTTCTTT.

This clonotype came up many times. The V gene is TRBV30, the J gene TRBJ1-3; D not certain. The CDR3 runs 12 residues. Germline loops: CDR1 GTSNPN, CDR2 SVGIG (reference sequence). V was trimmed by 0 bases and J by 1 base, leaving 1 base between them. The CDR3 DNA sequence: TGTGCCTGGAGTGTTTCTGGAAACACCATATATTTT. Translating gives CAWSVSGNTIYF.

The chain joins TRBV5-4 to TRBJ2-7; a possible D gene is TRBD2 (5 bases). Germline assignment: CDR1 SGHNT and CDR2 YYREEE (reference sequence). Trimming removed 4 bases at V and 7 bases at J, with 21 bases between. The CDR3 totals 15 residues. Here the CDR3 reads CASSVGYGGSGEQYF. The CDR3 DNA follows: TGTGCCAGCAGCGTGGGGTACGGAGGATCGGGAGAGCAGTACTTC.

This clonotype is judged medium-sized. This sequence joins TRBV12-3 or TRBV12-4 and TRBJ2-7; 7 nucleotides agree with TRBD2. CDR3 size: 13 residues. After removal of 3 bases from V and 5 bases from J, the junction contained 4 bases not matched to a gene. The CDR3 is CASSFSRGDEQYF. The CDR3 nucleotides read TGTGCCAGCAGTTTCTCCCGGGGGGACGAGCAGTACTTC.

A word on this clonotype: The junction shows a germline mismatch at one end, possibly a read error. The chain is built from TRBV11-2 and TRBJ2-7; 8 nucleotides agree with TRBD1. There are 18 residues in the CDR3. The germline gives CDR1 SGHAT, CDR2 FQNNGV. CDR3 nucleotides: TGTGCCGGCAGCTCGGGACCGGGACAGGTCCTTCTCAACTACGAGCAGTACTTC. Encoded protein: CAGSSGPGQVLLNYEQYF.

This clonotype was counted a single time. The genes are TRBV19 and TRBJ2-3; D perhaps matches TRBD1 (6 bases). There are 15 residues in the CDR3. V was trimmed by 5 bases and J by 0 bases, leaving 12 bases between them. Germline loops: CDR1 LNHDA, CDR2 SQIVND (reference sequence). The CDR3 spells CASSPRGISTDTQYF. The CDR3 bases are TGTGCCAGTAGTCCCAGGGGAATTAGCACAGATACGCAGTATTTT.

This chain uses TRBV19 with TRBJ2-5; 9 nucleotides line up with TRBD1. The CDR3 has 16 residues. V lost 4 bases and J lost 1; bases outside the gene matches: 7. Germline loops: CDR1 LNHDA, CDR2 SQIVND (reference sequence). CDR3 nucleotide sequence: TGTGCCAGTAGTACAGGGACAGGGCAAATCCAAGAGACCCAGTACTTC. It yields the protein CASSTGTGQIQETQYF.

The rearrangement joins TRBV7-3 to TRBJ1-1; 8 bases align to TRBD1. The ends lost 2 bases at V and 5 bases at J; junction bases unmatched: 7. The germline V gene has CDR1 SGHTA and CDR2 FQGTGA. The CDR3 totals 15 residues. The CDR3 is CASSLGAGGKTEAFF. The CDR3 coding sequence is TGTGCCAGCAGCTTAGGTGCAGGGGGCAAGACTGAAGCTTTCTTT.

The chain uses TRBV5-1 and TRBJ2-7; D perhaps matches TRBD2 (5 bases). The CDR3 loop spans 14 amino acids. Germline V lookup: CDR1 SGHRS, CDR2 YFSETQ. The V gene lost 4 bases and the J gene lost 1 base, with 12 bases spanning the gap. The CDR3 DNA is TGCGCCAGCAGCCCTCCCGGGGAGTCCTACGAGCAGTACTTC. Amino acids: CASSPPGESYEQYF.

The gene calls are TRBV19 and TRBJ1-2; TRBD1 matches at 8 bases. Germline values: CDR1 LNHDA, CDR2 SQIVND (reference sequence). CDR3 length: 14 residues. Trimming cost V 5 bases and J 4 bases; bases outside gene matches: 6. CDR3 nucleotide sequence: TGTGCCAGTAGTGCGGGACAGGTGGGCTATGGCTACACCTTC. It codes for CASSAGQVGYGYTF.

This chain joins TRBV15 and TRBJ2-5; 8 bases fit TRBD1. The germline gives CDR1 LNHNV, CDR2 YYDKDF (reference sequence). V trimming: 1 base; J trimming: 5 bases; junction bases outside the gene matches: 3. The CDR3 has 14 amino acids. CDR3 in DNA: TGTGCCACCAGCAGAGTGGGACAGGTGGAGACCCAGTACTTC. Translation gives CATSRVGQVETQYF.

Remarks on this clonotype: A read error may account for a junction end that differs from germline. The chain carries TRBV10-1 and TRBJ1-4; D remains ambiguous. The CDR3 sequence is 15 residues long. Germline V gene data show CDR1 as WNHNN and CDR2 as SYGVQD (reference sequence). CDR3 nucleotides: TGTGCCAGCAGTTCATCCAAGGCATACTATGAAAAACTGTTTTTT. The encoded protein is CASSSSKAYYEKLFF.

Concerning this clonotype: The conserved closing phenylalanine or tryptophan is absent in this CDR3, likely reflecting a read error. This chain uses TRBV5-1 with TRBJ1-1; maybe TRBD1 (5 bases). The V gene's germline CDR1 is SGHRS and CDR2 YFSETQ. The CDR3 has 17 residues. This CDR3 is CASNLEGQGGVNTEAFL. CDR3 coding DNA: TGCGCCAGCAACTTGGAGGGCCAGGGTGGGGTGAACACTGAAGCTTTCCTT.

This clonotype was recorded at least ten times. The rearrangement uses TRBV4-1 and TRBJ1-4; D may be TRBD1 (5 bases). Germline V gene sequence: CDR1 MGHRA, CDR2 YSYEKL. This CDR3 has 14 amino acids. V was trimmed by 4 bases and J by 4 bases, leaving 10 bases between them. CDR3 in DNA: TGCGCCAGCAGCCTAGGGGCCCATAATGAAAAACTGTTTTTT. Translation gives CASSLGAHNEKLFF.

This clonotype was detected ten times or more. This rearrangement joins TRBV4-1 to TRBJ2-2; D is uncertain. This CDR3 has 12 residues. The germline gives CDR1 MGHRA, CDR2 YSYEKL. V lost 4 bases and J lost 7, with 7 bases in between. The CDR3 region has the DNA TGCGCCAGCAGCCGAGCCCTCGGGGAGCTGTTTTTT. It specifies CASSRALGELFF.

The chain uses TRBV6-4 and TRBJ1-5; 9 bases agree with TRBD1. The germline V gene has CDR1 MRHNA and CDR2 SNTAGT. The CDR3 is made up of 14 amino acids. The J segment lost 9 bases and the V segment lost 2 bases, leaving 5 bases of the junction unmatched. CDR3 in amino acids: CASSDGTGYTPQHF. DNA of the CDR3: TGTGCCAGCAGTGACGGGACAGGGTATACGCCCCAGCATTTT.

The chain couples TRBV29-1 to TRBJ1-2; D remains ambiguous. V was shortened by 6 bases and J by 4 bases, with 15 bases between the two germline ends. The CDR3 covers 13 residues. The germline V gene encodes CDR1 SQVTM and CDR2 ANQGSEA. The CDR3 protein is CSVRTSGSYGYTF. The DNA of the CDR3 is TGCAGCGTCCGGACTAGCGGGAGCTATGGCTACACCTTC. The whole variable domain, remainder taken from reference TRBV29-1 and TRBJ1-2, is SAVISQKPSRDICQRGTSLTIQCQVDSQVTMMFWYRQQPGQSLTLIATANQGSEATYESGFVIDKFPISRPNLTFSTLTVSNMSPEDSSIYLCSVRTSGSYGYTFGSGTRLTVV.